This TCR beta chain was sequenced in a study of T-cell reconstitution after alpha-beta-depleted transplantation in children. Study-wide results and caveats: Roughly two months post-transplant, alpha-beta T cells reportedly originated from several hundred graft clones that had expanded. Where some patients showed high TCRbeta diversity at day 60, it came from recipient T cells and thymic progenitors that had survived.

The authors prepared the TCRbeta library with unique molecular identifiers. Each CDR3 protein gets one entry after TCRdb re-called the PCR reads with MiXCR. The sample has 450,000 to 600,000 distinct CDR3 sequences, under 15% seen once. This CDR3 contains 17 residues. The germline CDR1 and CDR2 sequences are MGHRA and YSYEKL. The V end lost 4 bases, the J end lost 0 bases, and 16 bases lay between the germline ends. Regarding this clonotype: Antigen specificity is unknown.

The genes are TRBV4-1 and TRBJ1-5, with D possibly being TRBD1 (5 bases). This TCR was sampled from a male patient aged 5 to 17 who had a stem cell transplant for acute myeloid leukemia, so the T cells may come from the graft donor. Sample: PBMCs, mostly from graft donor cells, taken 360 days after TCRalphabeta/CD19-depleted stem cell transplant. CDR3 nucleotide sequence: TGCGCCAGCAGCCCCGTCCGGACGGGGCATAGCAATCAGCCCCAGCATTTT. It encodes CASSPVRTGHSNQPQHF.